These T cell receptor beta chains were read from a single sample in a study of shared clonotypes between healthy human individuals. Profiling relied on immunoSEQ multiplex PCR, and the TCRdb table lists in-frame clones only, not all of them. The data show hundreds of thousands of clones, roughly 96% seen once. The sequenced sample consisted of naive CD8+ T cells sorted from blood. Every receptor here comes from a woman aged 25 to 39 in good health. The conserved cysteine and the conserved F or W are not part of the CDR3 here. Fields, in order: V gene, CDR3 protein.

TRBV19 | ASSAPWTGSNYGYT
TRBV27 | ASTLIGTASPLH
TRBV27 | ASSLSWGTEAF
TRBV5-6 | ASRQFVSPYEQY
TRBV19 | ASSFLGQGGNQPQH
TRBV28 | ASSFNRDYQAYEQY
TRBV6-5 | ASSLGTGGLETQY
TRBV7-7 | ASSARLAGNTGELF
TRBV15 | ATRGELAGAAEQF
TRBV27 | ASTSGSLAGELF
TRBV29-1 | SVVQYEQY
TRBV27 | ASSFGVTTEAF
TRBV9 | ASSAVSGTVNEKLF
TRBV28 | ASSRPTEMNTEAF
TRBV6-6 | ASSWVGLSYEQY
TRBV6-6 | ASRELRTDTQY
TRBV10-3 | AISVGYEQY
TRBV6-1 | ASSETSGSGRSDTQY
TRBV5-4 | ASSLEVNYGYT
TRBV11-2 | ASSLGGSDQF
TRBV30 | AWRRGTSGFYEQY
TRBV9 | ASSGAHRDVYGYT
TRBV5-1 | ASSPGQATYEQY
TRBV7-8 | ASSPTLLAESPYEQY
TRBV28 | ASSRDRGGYNEQF
TRBV7-9 | ASSSRDKDTEAF
TRBV9 | ASSEPGTGVEKLF
TRBV7-9 | ASSSRYTDTQY
TRBV4-2 | ASSQDLRRAAKNIQY
TRBV15 | ATSMMGSRYTGELF
TRBV5-1 | ASSSGTGRTEAF
TRBV27 | ASTGTKVPYEQY
TRBV9 | ASTIRDLAWDTQY
TRBV10-2 | ASRIAGEHEQY
TRBV27 | ASSLPPPRWETQY
TRBV9 | ASSAGTSGSGDTQY
TRBV9 | ASSVASGNTIY
TRBV4-2 | ASSQDLGGSYEQY
TRBV2 | ASRPPDSYEQY
TRBV5-5 | ASSLKDQPQH